The 16 T cell receptor beta chains in this list originate from one sample, sequenced in a study of spatial heterogeneity in lung cancer. This sample's time point: blood at routine non-recurrence follow-up after resection. TCRdb analysed the 5' RACE reads with MiXCR anew, one entry per CDR3 protein. The sample shows more than 75,000 distinct CDR3 sequences, roughly 19% of them seen only once. The sample in question was PBMCs, obtained at follow-up. The receptors were gathered from a male donor with early-stage non-small cell lung cancer.

The chain uses TRBV23-1 and TRBJ2-7, with a possible D match to TRBD2 (5 bases). TRBV23-1 is filed as an ORF, its function uncertain. V lost 9 bases to trimming and J lost 3 bases, with 18 bases between them. The CDR3 consists of 14 residues. In nucleotides, the CDR3 is TGCGCCAGAATGACGAGGACGGAGGACTACGAGCAGTACGTC. Translation: CARMTRTEDYEQYV.

At least ten counts were recorded for this clonotype. J is TRBJ1-2 and V is TRBV4-3, with TRBD1 as a possible D gene (6 bases). The V gene's germline CDR1 is LGHNA and CDR2 YSLEER. The CDR3 contains 15 residues. Trimming cost V 0 bases and J 5 bases, with 13 bases left between them. The chain's CDR3 is CASSQDGRGLYGYTF. The DNA of the CDR3 is TGCGCCAGCAGCCAAGACGGCAGGGGATTATATGGCTACACCTTC.

This clonotype turned up a few times. The J gene is TRBJ2-2, the V gene TRBV30, with 10 bases that match TRBD2. Trimming cost V 3 bases and J 6 bases; bases outside gene matches: 7. The CDR3 runs 15 residues. Per germline, CDR1 GTSNPN and CDR2 SVGIG (reference sequence). As DNA, the CDR3 is TGTGCCTGGAGAGGCAGCGGGGGGGCCTCCGGGGAGCTGTTTTTT. Protein sequence: CAWRGSGGASGELFF. The full variable domain, its missing parts supplied by reference TRBV30 and TRBJ2-2, is SQTIHQWPATLVQPVGSPLSLECTVEGTSNPNLYWYRQAAGRGLQLLFYSVGIGQISSEVPQNLSASRPQDRQFILSSKKLLLSDSGFYLCAWRGSGGASGELFFGEGSRLTVL.

The rearrangement joins TRBV12-3 or TRBV12-4 to TRBJ2-2; D might be TRBD2 (5 bases). The CDR3 has 17 amino acids. V lost 6 bases to trimming and J lost 1 base, with 18 bases between them. The CDR3 loop reads CASSPTLERRNTGELFF. CDR3 bases: TGTGCCAGCAGCCCCACCTTGGAGCGGAGGAACACCGGGGAGCTGTTTTTT.

This clonotype was counted many times. DNA for the CDR3: TGTGCCAGCAGCGGAGGGTTGGCGGGAGGACAAGAGACCCAGTACTTC. This gives the protein CASSGGLAGGQETQYF. The chain uses TRBV9 and TRBJ2-5; 8 bases match TRBD2. The J segment lost 2 bases and the V segment lost 3 bases, leaving 9 bases of the junction unmatched. Germline V gives CDR1 SGDLS, CDR2 YYNGEE. CDR3 size: 16 residues.

There are a few counts of this clonotype. V gene TRBV3-1 combines with J gene TRBJ2-3; possible D gene TRBD2, 6 bases. Per germline, CDR1 LGHDT and CDR2 YNNKEL (reference sequence). The V end was cut by 3 bases, the J end by 4 bases, with 17 bases between. This CDR3 spans 16 amino acids. The CDR3: CASSHPLWGGADTQYF. CDR3 nucleotides: TGTGCCAGCAGCCATCCTTTGTGGGGAGGAGCAGATACGCAGTATTTT.

The chain couples TRBV6-6 to TRBJ1-6; no reliable D call. The CDR3 covers 14 residues. Trimming left V 6 bases short and J 6 bases short, with 12 bases between. Per the germline V gene, CDR1 is MNHNY and CDR2 is SVGAGI (reference sequence). This CDR3 is CASRADGTNSPLHF. The CDR3 bases are TGTGCCAGCAGGGCGGACGGCACTAATTCACCCCTCCACTTT.

In its sample, this clonotype was seen many times. The gene calls are TRBV12-3 or TRBV12-4 and TRBJ2-3; TRBD2 matches at 8 bases. The CDR3 consists of 17 residues. V dropped 4 bases and J dropped 3; count of bases not matched to a gene: 12. The chain's CDR3 is CASSSTGTPGGTDTQYF. The CDR3 DNA sequence: TGTGCCAGCAGTTCTACCGGGACCCCGGGGGGGACAGATACGCAGTATTTT.

This clonotype occurred many times. The chain uses TRBV29-1 and TRBJ2-5; TRBD1 is a possible D gene (6 bases). In germline, CDR1 is SQVTM, CDR2 ANQGSEA. V was pared by 7 bases and J by 4 bases, with 13 bases between. CDR3 length equals 12 residues. The CDR3 spells CSGGTQRETQYF. CDR3 nucleotide sequence: TGCAGCGGGGGGACACAACGAGAGACCCAGTACTTC.

This clonotype was observed a handful of times. This chain links TRBV11-3 with TRBJ2-1; the D gene is possibly TRBD1 (6 bases). Germline CDR1 SGHNT, CDR2 YENEEA. The V end lost 5 bases, the J end lost 0 bases, and 8 bases lay between the germline ends. The CDR3 totals 14 residues. The CDR3 nucleotides are TGTGCCAGCAGCCAGGACAGCTCCTACAATGAGCAGTTCTTC. It translates to CASSQDSSYNEQFF.

V and J are TRBV11-2 and TRBJ2-2; 7 bases are a match to TRBD1. CDR1 SGHAT and CDR2 FQNNGV come from the germline V gene. Trimming at V came to 2 bases and at J to 0 bases, leaving 6 bases not matched to a gene. The CDR3 sequence is 17 residues long. This CDR3 is CASSLLGQKTNTGELFF. The CDR3 DNA reads TGTGCCAGCAGCTTATTGGGACAGAAAACGAACACCGGGGAGCTGTTTTTT.

This rearrangement joins TRBV29-1 to TRBJ2-1, with a possible D match to TRBD1 (6 bases). This CDR3 is 13 amino acids long. Trimming stripped 5 bases from V and 1 base from J, with 9 bases between. CDR1 and CDR2 (germline): SQVTM, ANQGSEA. CDR3 DNA sequence: TGCAGCGTTCCGGGGACATCCTACAATGAGCAGTTCTTC. This translates into CSVPGTSYNEQFF.

The chain employs TRBV6-1 and TRBJ1-5; 9 positions match TRBD1. Germline CDR1 reads MNHNS; CDR2 reads SASEGT. Unmatched junction bases numbered 8, after V lost 4 bases and J lost 4 bases. This CDR3 contains 16 residues. CDR3 sequence: CASSGGQGSLNQPQHF. The CDR3 DNA sequence: TGTGCCAGCAGTGGGGGACAGGGTTCCCTAAATCAGCCCCAGCATTTT.

The V gene is TRBV29-1, the J gene TRBJ2-1; D unresolved. Trimming removed 1 base at V and 6 bases at J, with 7 bases between. The CDR3 loop spans 12 amino acids. CDR1 is SQVTM and CDR2 is ANQGSEA in the germline V gene. The CDR3 here is CSVEAAGNEQFF. For the CDR3, the DNA is TGCAGCGTTGAAGCGGCAGGCAATGAGCAGTTCTTC.

J is TRBJ1-2 and V is TRBV2; 8 bases fit TRBD1. V shed 6 bases, J shed 8 bases, and the junction held 5 bases outside the gene matches. CDR3 size: 12 residues. Germline CDR1 SNHLY, CDR2 FYNNEI. The CDR3 sequence: CASRQGARGYTF. The CDR3 DNA reads as TGTGCCAGCAGGCAGGGGGCGCGGGGCTACACCTTC.

The V and J genes are TRBV5-1 and TRBJ2-1; D is ambiguous. Between the trimmed V and J ends, which lost 2 bases and 0 bases, there was a span of 6 bases. CDR3 length: 14 residues. The germline CDR1 and CDR2 sequences are SGHRS and YFSETQ. In DNA form, the CDR3 reads TGCGCCAGCAGCTTACAGAGCTCCTACAATGAGCAGTTCTTC. It is translated as CASSLQSSYNEQFF.